This is a list of T cell receptor beta chains from one sample in a study of tumor-infiltrating lymphocytes in primary liver carcinoma. TCRdb ran MiXCR on the multiplex PCR reads and lists one entry per CDR3 protein. The table shows a few hundred thousand distinct CDR3 sequences, with around 50% occurring only once. Sequencing input: peripheral blood. The origin of the receptors is a woman in her twenties or thirties with primary liver carcinoma and hepatitis B virus infection. The conserved cysteine and the conserved F or W are not part of the CDR3 here. The order of the fields is V gene, clone size, CDR3 protein. Only some rows state a clone size, as once, few, many or a class for expanded clones.

TRBV6-1 - ASNEVQGRVADTQY
TRBV6-1 - ASSEQGGEQPQH
TRBV11-1 - ASSNSRTSDYIEQF
TRBV6-5 - ASSPHGNTLH
TRBV12-3/TRBV12-4 - ASSLGDPQPQH
TRBV28 few ASREFANSPLH
TRBV5-6 few ASSLGRHSYGYT
TRBV11-2 - ASSSSSNVRNTEAF
TRBV6-5 few ASSYSRQALYKQY
TRBV6-2/TRBV6-3 - AGQRGTTYEQY
TRBV6-1 - ASRERGYYGYT
TRBV7-9 few ASSGTGMNTEAF
TRBV10-3 - AISADGRAMYNEQF
TRBV28 - ASSIHMGDTSPGELF
TRBV11-2 many ASSPIGGQGYNEQF
TRBV5-4 - ASSLSGGENEQF
TRBV5-4 - ASSLGAETYEHY
TRBV4-3 many ASSQGNRDRGRSEQF
TRBV5-1 - ASSLETGGGSAEQF
TRBV12-3/TRBV12-4 - ASSSGHTVVF
TRBV7-8 - ANSPFPETQY
TRBV6-6 - ASDRVDRGERQY
TRBV28 many ASSPTSGRASEQF
TRBV7-9 - ASRFAPAFQETQC
TRBV6-2/TRBV6-3 many ASSGQGWKQF
TRBV5-5 - ASSLKEGRTEAF
TRBV7-8 - ANSLTLNTEAF
TRBV30 - AWSAKDRVYGYT
TRBV5-5 - ASSLRRSGAETQY
TRBV12-3/TRBV12-4 - DSNRGGYEQY
TRBV20-1 - SARDLSRTSGSYEQY
TRBV4-2 - ASSQEGPGLPKNIQY